This TCR beta chain derives from a study of blood T cell repertoires in COVID-19. On the study more broadly: The study drew acute and convalescent COVID-19 samples from the United States, Italy and Spain. Sample material is recorded as cDNA or gDNA derived from T cells, B-cell-depleted T cells, or PBMCs.

Germline CDR1 MNHNS, CDR2 SASEGT. There are 15 residues in the CDR3. The V segment lost 5 bases and the J segment 2 bases; nucleotides outside the gene matches: 5. Authors' analysis steps: Reference gene primer amplification gave estimated nucleated cell counts. Only in-frame clones appear in the TCRdb table, and some are missing; sequencing was by immunoSEQ multiplex PCR. The DNA was the basis for D and trimming; V, J and clone size are from that table. Of 300,000 to 400,000 clones detected, more than 70% appear once; the ten largest clones hold 6.5% to 9.5%. J is TRBJ2-2 and V is TRBV6-1, with 7 bases identical to TRBD2. This clonotype was sampled from a woman in her fifties or sixties who had recovered from COVID-19. Specimen: peripheral blood. The CDR3 sequence is CASSSGTANTGELFF. In nucleotides, the CDR3 is TGTGCCAGCAGTAGCGGGACGGCCAACACCGGGGAGCTGTTTTTT.